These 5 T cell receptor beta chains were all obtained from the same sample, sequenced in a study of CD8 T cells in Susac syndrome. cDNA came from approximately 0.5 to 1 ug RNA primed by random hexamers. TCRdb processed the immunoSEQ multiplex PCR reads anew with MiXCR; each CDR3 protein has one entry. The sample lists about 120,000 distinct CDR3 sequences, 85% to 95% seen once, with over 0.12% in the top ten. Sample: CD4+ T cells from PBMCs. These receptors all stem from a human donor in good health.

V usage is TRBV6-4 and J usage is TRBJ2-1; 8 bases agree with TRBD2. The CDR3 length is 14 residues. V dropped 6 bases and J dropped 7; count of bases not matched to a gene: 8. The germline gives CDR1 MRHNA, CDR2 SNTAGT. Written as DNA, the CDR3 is TGTGCCAGCAGCCCCCGTAGCGGGATTAATGAGCAGTTCTTC. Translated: CASSPRSGINEQFF.

The CDR3 protein is CSARPGQGFLGQYF. The CDR3 nucleotides are TGCAGTGCTCGTCCGGGACAGGGGTTTCTCGGGCAGTACTTC. The chain joins TRBV20-1 to TRBJ2-7, with TRBD1 matching over 10 bases. Germline CDR1 reads DFQATT; CDR2 reads SNEGSKA (reference sequence). The CDR3 is 14 amino acids. V lost 5 bases, J lost 9 bases, and 13 bases stayed unmatched.

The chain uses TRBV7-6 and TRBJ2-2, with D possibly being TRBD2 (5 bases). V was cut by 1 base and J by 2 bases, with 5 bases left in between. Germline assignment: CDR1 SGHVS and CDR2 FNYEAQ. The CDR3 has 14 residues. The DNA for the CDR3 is TGTGCCAGCAGCTTAGGGACTAACACCGGGGAGCTGTTTTTT. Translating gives CASSLGTNTGELFF.

The CDR3 DNA sequence: TGTGCCAGCAGTGTACAGGGTTATGGGGCCAACGTCCTGACTTTC. Its translation: CASSVQGYGANVLTF. The V call is TRBV2, the J call TRBJ2-6; maybe TRBD1 (6 bases). Deletions cut 4 bases from V and 3 bases from J, with 10 bases between. The CDR3 spans 15 residues. In germline, CDR1 is SNHLY, CDR2 FYNNEI. The full variable domain, in which reference TRBV2 and TRBJ2-6 provide the parts outside the CDR3, is EPEVTQTPSHQVTQMGQEVILRCVPISNHLYFYWYRQILGQKVEFLVSFYNNEISEKSEIFDDQFSVERPDGSNFTLKIRSTKLEDSAMYFCASSVQGYGANVLTFGAGSRLTVL.

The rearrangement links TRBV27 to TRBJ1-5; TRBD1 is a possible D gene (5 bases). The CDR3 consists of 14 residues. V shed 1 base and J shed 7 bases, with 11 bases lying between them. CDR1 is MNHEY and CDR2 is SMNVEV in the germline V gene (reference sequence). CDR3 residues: CASSLLGDRQPQHF. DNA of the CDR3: TGTGCCAGCAGTTTATTAGGGGACCGGCAGCCCCAGCATTTT.